These 23 T cell receptor beta chains were all obtained from the same sample, sequenced in a study of T-cell reconstitution after alpha-beta-depleted transplantation in children. The library targeted TCRbeta and was prepared with unique molecular identifiers. From the PCR reads, TCRdb called clonotypes with MiXCR, one entry per CDR3 protein. The sample lists approximately 650,000 distinct CDR3 sequences; about an eighth were seen once. Specimen: PBMCs, collected before TCRalphabeta/CD19-depleted stem cell transplant. The source of these receptors is a girl aged 2-10 years with congenital amegakaryocytic thrombocytopenia, due to receive a stem cell transplant.

This clonotype was counted a few times. The chain uses TRBV28 and TRBJ2-7, with 9 bases fitting TRBD1. Germline V lookup: CDR1 MDHEN, CDR2 SYDVKM. V was pared by 10 bases and J by 2 bases, with 9 bases of the junction left unmatched. The CDR3 covers 14 residues. CDR3 sequence reads: CAITRDRATYEQYF. Written as DNA, the CDR3 is TGTGCCATTACCCGGGACAGGGCAACCTACGAGCAGTACTTC.

This clonotype was recorded many times. This chain connects TRBV5-1 to TRBJ2-5, with D unclear. Germline V gene data show CDR1 as SGHRS and CDR2 as YFSETQ. This CDR3 has 14 residues. V gave up 4 bases and J gave up 1 base, with 11 bases separating them. CDR3 protein: CASSAGPSQETQYF. CDR3 DNA: TGCGCCAGCAGCGCCGGACCATCCCAAGAGACCCAGTACTTC.

The sample holds many counts of this clonotype. The chain combines TRBV7-9 with TRBJ2-1; 11 nucleotides line up with TRBD2. Looked up from germline, CDR1 is SEHNR and CDR2 is FQNEAQ (reference sequence). V dropped 1 base and J dropped 6; count of bases not matched to a gene: 2. The CDR3 extends over 15 amino acids. Here the CDR3 reads CASSLELAGANEQFF. The CDR3 DNA reads as TGTGCCAGCAGCTTAGAACTAGCGGGGGCCAATGAGCAGTTCTTC.

The sample holds many counts of this clonotype. V and J are TRBV7-8 and TRBJ2-5, with TRBD1 matching 8 bases. Germline loops: CDR1 SGHVS, CDR2 FQNEAQ. The CDR3 is 15 amino acids. Losses at the gene ends were 1 base for V and 4 bases for J; bases not matched to a gene: 5. CDR3 nucleotide sequence: TGTGCCAGCAGCTTAGGGACAGGGATCCGAGAGACCCAGTACTTC. It encodes CASSLGTGIRETQYF.

This clonotype came up many times. The chain carries TRBV29-1 and TRBJ2-1; no firm D call. From germline, CDR1 is SQVTM and CDR2 ANQGSEA. This CDR3 region has 11 residues. V shed 6 bases and J shed 10 bases, with 13 bases lying between them. The CDR3 loop reads CSVPDPEEQFF. The CDR3 coding sequence is TGCAGCGTCCCGGACCCAGAAGAGCAGTTCTTC.

The CDR3 DNA sequence: TGCGCCAGCAGCCAAGATCCGTTGCCCTATGGCTACACCTTC. It translates to CASSQDPLPYGYTF. This chain uses TRBV4-1 with TRBJ1-2; D is ambiguous. The CDR3 totals 14 residues. Per the germline V gene, CDR1 is MGHRA and CDR2 is YSYEKL. Trimming pared 0 bases from V and 4 bases from J, leaving 9 bases between.

A note on this clonotype: An end of the junction does not agree with germline; a read error may underlie this. The chain carries TRBV12-3 or TRBV12-4 and TRBJ1-2; D remains unclear. The CDR3 covers 11 residues. This CDR3 reads CASSFGYGDTF. The CDR3 DNA follows: TGTGCCAGCAGTTTCGGGTATGGCGACACCTTC.

The sample holds a few counts of this clonotype. The genes are TRBV9 and TRBJ2-5; possibly TRBD2 for D (6 bases). The germline gives CDR1 SGDLS, CDR2 YYNGEE. V gave up 0 bases and J gave up 0 bases, with 15 bases separating them. CDR3 size: 17 residues. The CDR3 sequence: CASSVGGTGTYQETQYF. The CDR3 nucleotides are TGTGCCAGCAGCGTAGGGGGGACTGGAACGTACCAAGAGACCCAGTACTTC.

This clonotype was seen a handful of times. The CDR3 sequence is CSARGLVVNEQFF. In DNA form, the CDR3 reads TGCAGTGCTAGGGGACTAGTGGTCAATGAGCAGTTCTTC. The chain joins TRBV20-1 to TRBJ2-1; 8 positions agree with TRBD2. The trim removed 3 bases at V and 6 bases at J, leaving 4 bases unmatched. The germline CDR1 and CDR2 sequences are DFQATT and SNEGSKA (reference sequence). This CDR3 has 13 residues.

The rearrangement uses TRBV28 and TRBJ1-6, with D maybe TRBD1 (5 bases). This CDR3 spans 15 amino acids. V was trimmed by 5 bases and J by 0 bases, leaving 8 bases between them. Germline V gene sequence: CDR1 MDHEN, CDR2 SYDVKM. CDR3 in DNA: TGTGCCAGCAGTGGAGGGGACTCCTATAATTCACCCCTCCACTTT. It encodes CASSGGDSYNSPLHF.

The gene calls are TRBV5-1 and TRBJ2-2; D might be TRBD1 (5 bases). Trimming pared 4 bases from V and 5 bases from J, leaving 12 bases between. Germline V gene data show CDR1 as SGHRS and CDR2 as YFSETQ. The CDR3 has 14 amino acids. This chain's CDR3 is CASSGTTETGELFF. Written as DNA, the CDR3 is TGCGCCAGCAGCGGAACGACAGAGACCGGGGAGCTGTTTTTT.

The chain uses TRBV28 and TRBJ2-7, with TRBD2 matching 7 bases. V lost 7 bases to trimming and J lost 6 bases; unmatched junction nucleotides: 12. CDR1 MDHEN and CDR2 SYDVKM come from the germline V gene. The CDR3 consists of 14 residues. CDR3 in DNA: TGTGCCAGCATTACTAGCGAGAGGGCCCCCGAGCAGTACTTC. Its translation: CASITSERAPEQYF.

This rearrangement joins TRBV20-1 to TRBJ1-2; D gene unclear. The V and J ends lost 5 bases and 2 bases respectively, with 12 bases between them. The CDR3 loop spans 13 amino acids. The V gene's germline CDR1 is DFQATT and CDR2 SNEGSKA (reference sequence). CDR3 in DNA: TGCAGTGCTTCCCAGGTGGACAACTATGGCTACACCTTC. Its protein product is CSASQVDNYGYTF.

The V and J genes are TRBV10-3 and TRBJ2-7; 10 bases align to TRBD2. V lost 10 bases to trimming and J lost 2 bases; unmatched junction nucleotides: 5. This CDR3 is built from 13 residues. Germline V lookup: CDR1 ENHRY, CDR2 SYGVKD. This chain's CDR3 is CASHSGRTYEQYF. The DNA of the CDR3 is TGTGCCAGTCATAGCGGGAGGACCTACGAGCAGTACTTC.

The gene calls are TRBV15 and TRBJ2-7, with 7 bases fitting TRBD1. This CDR3 has 12 residues. Germline CDR1 reads LNHNV; CDR2 reads YYDKDF (reference sequence). Trimming took 9 bases from V and 3 from J; bases not matched to a gene: 5. CDR3 protein: CATRDSDYEQYF. The CDR3 nucleotides are TGTGCCACAAGGGACAGCGACTACGAGCAGTACTTC.

Many counts were recorded for this clonotype. The chain carries TRBV20-1 and TRBJ2-7; 10 positions match TRBD2. CDR1 DFQATT and CDR2 SNEGSKA come from the germline V gene (reference sequence). CDR3 length equals 14 residues. J lost 3 bases, V lost 3 bases, and 5 bases had no gene match. The CDR3 region has the DNA TGCAGTGCTAGTACTAGCGGGATCTTCTACGAGCAGTACTTC. This translates into CSASTSGIFYEQYF.

This clonotype was counted between two and nine times. This chain joins TRBV27 and TRBJ2-5; D is unresolved. This CDR3 has 14 residues. V was cut by 4 bases and J by 9 bases, with 18 bases left in between. Germline V gene data show CDR1 as MNHEY and CDR2 as SMNVEV (reference sequence). CDR3 loop: CASSSPGQRASQYF. The CDR3, as DNA: TGTGCCAGCAGTTCCCCGGGCCAAAGGGCGTCCCAGTACTTC.

This clonotype was seen repeatedly, ten times or more. V usage is TRBV7-2 and J usage is TRBJ2-3; 10 bases are a match to TRBD2. Germline V lookup: CDR1 SGHTA, CDR2 FQGNSA. With 3 bases clipped from V and 2 bases from J, the junction kept 5 bases outside the gene matches. The CDR3 loop spans 16 amino acids. The CDR3 DNA sequence: TGTGCCAGCAGCTTTGGGACTAGCGTGAACACAGATACGCAGTATTTT. This translates into CASSFGTSVNTDTQYF.

This clonotype appeared a few times. V gene TRBV20-1 combines with J gene TRBJ2-3, with D possibly matching TRBD1 (5 bases). The V gene lost 4 bases and the J gene lost 6 bases, with 11 bases spanning the gap. This CDR3 has 12 residues. Germline CDR1 DFQATT, CDR2 SNEGSKA (reference sequence). The chain's CDR3 is CSAIGVTDTQYF. The CDR3 DNA is TGCAGTGCTATAGGGGTTACCGATACGCAGTATTTT.

The table lists this clonotype with many counts. The V gene is TRBV5-5, the J gene TRBJ2-7, with D unclear. Germline V gene lookup returns CDR1 SGHKS and CDR2 YYEKEE (reference sequence). The germline V and J ends were trimmed by 4 bases and 1 base, with 12 bases remaining between them. This CDR3 comprises 14 residues. The CDR3 sequence is CASSPPQGSYEQYF. The DNA of the CDR3 is TGTGCCAGCAGCCCCCCACAAGGGTCCTACGAGCAGTACTTC.

This clonotype was observed many times. The chain couples TRBV6-1 to TRBJ2-7; 7 nucleotides agree with TRBD1. J lost 0 bases, V lost 6 bases, and 8 bases had no gene match. The CDR3 runs to 15 residues. Germline CDR1 is MNHNS and CDR2 is SASEGT. This CDR3 reads CASRTTGQLSYEQYF. As DNA, the CDR3 is TGTGCCAGCAGGACGACGGGACAGCTCTCCTACGAGCAGTACTTC.

This clonotype has at least ten counts. The chain uses TRBV20-1 and TRBJ2-1; 9 bases align to TRBD2. Germline-derived CDR1 and CDR2 are DFQATT and SNEGSKA (reference sequence). The ends lost 5 bases at V and 8 bases at J; junction bases unmatched: 13. This CDR3 is 15 amino acids long. In DNA form, the CDR3 reads TGCAGTGCTCGGGGCCCTAGCGGGGATAGGGATGAGCAGTTCTTC. Translated, it gives CSARGPSGDRDEQFF.

This clonotype has at least ten counts. In nucleotides, the CDR3 is TGCAGTGCCGTTCGAGGCCGCTACGAGCAGTACTTC. It specifies CSAVRGRYEQYF. V is TRBV20-1 and J is TRBJ2-7; D uncertain. Germline V gene sequence: CDR1 DFQATT, CDR2 SNEGSKA (reference sequence). Trimming stripped 6 bases from V and 3 bases from J, with 12 bases between. The CDR3 sequence is 12 residues long.